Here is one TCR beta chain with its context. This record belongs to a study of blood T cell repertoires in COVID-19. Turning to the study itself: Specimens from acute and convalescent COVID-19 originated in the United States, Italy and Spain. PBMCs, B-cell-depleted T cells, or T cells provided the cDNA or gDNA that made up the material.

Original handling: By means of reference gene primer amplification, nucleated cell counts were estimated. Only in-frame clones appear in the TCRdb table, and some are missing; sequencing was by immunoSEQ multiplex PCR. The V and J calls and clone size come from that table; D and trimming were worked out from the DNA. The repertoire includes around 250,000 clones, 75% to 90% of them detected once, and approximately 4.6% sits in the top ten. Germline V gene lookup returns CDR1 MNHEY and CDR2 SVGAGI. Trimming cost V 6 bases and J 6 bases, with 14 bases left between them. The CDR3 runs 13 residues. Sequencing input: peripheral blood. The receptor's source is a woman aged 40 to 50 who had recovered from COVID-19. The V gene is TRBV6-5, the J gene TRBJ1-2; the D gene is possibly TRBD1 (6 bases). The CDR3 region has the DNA TGTGCCAGCAGCGCCCGAGGGGGGGATGGCTACACCTTC. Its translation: CASSARGGDGYTF.